One and the same sample provided the 29 T cell receptor beta chains below, sequenced in a study of shared clonotypes between healthy human individuals. Naivety among CD8 cells was defined by CD45RO negativity and positive CCR7 selection, thereby excluding terminally differentiated effector memory CD45RA+ cells. Sequencing used immunoSEQ multiplex PCR; TCRdb keeps in-frame clones, though not all of them. The sample consists of some 2,100,000 clones, 85% to 95% of them appearing once. The sample was naive CD8+ T cells from PBMCs. These TCRs come from a man aged 18 to 29 in good health. Some clones in this sample may be carry-over from other donors' samples.

The J gene is TRBJ2-2, the V gene TRBV5-8, with TRBD2 matching 9 bases. V was clipped by 4 bases and J by 7 bases; unmatched bases: 8. The CDR3 runs to 15 residues. Germline V gives CDR1 SGHTS, CDR2 YDEGEE. The CDR3 nucleotides are TGTGCCAGCAGCCGGATAGCGGGAGTAGGCGGGGAGCTGTTTTTT. Protein product: CASSRIAGVGGELFF. Based on the CDR3 plus reference TRBV5-8 and TRBJ2-2, the full variable domain is EAGVTQSPTHLIKTRGQQATLRCSPISGHTSVYWYQQALGLGLQFLLWYDEGEERNRGNFPPRFSGRQFPNYSSELNVNALELEDSALYLCASSRIAGVGGELFFGEGSRLTVL.

The count of this clone is one. The chain employs TRBV28 and TRBJ2-5; D gene ambiguous. Germline assignment: CDR1 MDHEN and CDR2 SYDVKM. Trimming removed 4 bases at V and 1 base at J, with 13 bases between. The CDR3 is 15 residues long. The CDR3 region has the DNA TGTGCCAGCAGTTCCAGCCAGAGTTTCCAAGAGACCCAGTACTTC. Amino acid sequence: CASSSSQSFQETQYF.

This chain connects TRBV7-9 to TRBJ1-4, with D perhaps TRBD1 (6 bases). CDR1 and CDR2 from the germline V gene are SEHNR and FQNEAQ (reference sequence). V gave up 4 bases and J gave up 6 bases, with 15 bases separating them. This CDR3 region has 15 residues. The CDR3 protein is CASSSTGPMDEKLFF. Here the CDR3 DNA reads TGTGCCAGCAGCTCCACAGGGCCCATGGATGAAAAACTGTTTTTT.

The rearrangement uses TRBV28 and TRBJ1-1; tentatively, D is TRBD1 (5 bases). The CDR3 sequence is 15 residues long. The V gene lost 3 bases and the J gene lost 4 bases, with 15 bases spanning the gap. Per germline, CDR1 MDHEN and CDR2 SYDVKM. CDR3 residues: CASSFGRGGITEAFF. In DNA, the CDR3 is TGTGCCAGCAGTTTTGGCCGCGGGGGGATCACTGAAGCTTTCTTT.

This clone was counted only a few times. The chain links TRBV27 to TRBJ1-1; D remains ambiguous. The V gene lost 3 bases and the J gene lost 9 bases, with 11 bases spanning the gap. CDR3 size: 12 residues. The germline V gene has CDR1 MNHEY and CDR2 SMNVEV (reference sequence). DNA for the CDR3: TGTGCCAGCAGTTTCTCAGGAGATAAAGCTTTCTTT. Encoded protein: CASSFSGDKAFF.

This chain uses TRBV7-9 with TRBJ2-7; D call uncertain. Trimming cost V 4 bases and J 4 bases, with 11 bases left between them. Per the germline V gene, CDR1 is SEHNR and CDR2 is FQNEAQ (reference sequence). The CDR3 totals 13 residues. The CDR3 loop is CASSSTWGYEQYF. DNA for the CDR3: TGTGCCAGCAGCTCCACCTGGGGATACGAGCAGTACTTC.

The chain uses TRBV6-1 and TRBJ1-5, with 8 bases lining up with TRBD1. Trimming took 9 bases from V and 3 from J; bases not matched to a gene: 10. Germline V gene sequence: CDR1 MNHNS, CDR2 SASEGT. This CDR3 comprises 15 residues. CDR3 residues: CASERYRGFNQPQHF. DNA of the CDR3: TGTGCCAGTGAACGGTACAGGGGGTTCAATCAGCCCCAGCATTTT.

The V call is TRBV7-8, the J call TRBJ2-7; 13 bases are shared with TRBD2. V lost 5 bases, J lost 0 bases, and 4 bases stayed unmatched. The germline CDR1 and CDR2 sequences are SGHVS and FQNEAQ. The CDR3 consists of 16 residues. As DNA, the CDR3 is TGTGCCAGCAGCCCAAGACTAGCGGGAGGCTCCTACGAGCAGTACTTC. The encoded protein is CASSPRLAGGSYEQYF.

This clone was found once. V is TRBV7-9 and J is TRBJ2-3, with 7 positions matching TRBD2. In germline, CDR1 is SEHNR, CDR2 FQNEAQ (reference sequence). V gave up 5 bases and J gave up 6 bases; unmatched junction bases: 11. The length of the CDR3 is 15 residues. CDR3 amino acids: CASSGGGESGDTQYF. CDR3 coding DNA: TGTGCCAGCAGCGGTGGGGGGGAATCGGGCGATACGCAGTATTTT.

Note on this clone: The sample has other DNA sequences that encode this CDR3 too. This chain joins TRBV27 and TRBJ2-1; possible D gene TRBD1, 6 bases. The CDR3 sequence is 13 residues long. CDR1 and CDR2 (germline): MNHEY, SMNVEV (reference sequence). V was clipped by 5 bases and J by 4 bases, with 9 bases between them. Here the CDR3 DNA reads TGTGCCAGCAGTCGGACAGTATACAATGAGCAGTTCTTC. This gives the protein CASSRTVYNEQFF.

V usage is TRBV7-8 and J usage is TRBJ1-2, with D unclear. Germline V gene lookup returns CDR1 SGHVS and CDR2 FQNEAQ. The germline V and J ends were trimmed by 4 bases and 4 bases, with 19 bases remaining between them. The CDR3 extends over 16 amino acids. CDR3 DNA sequence: TGTGCCAGCAGCTCACGTGATTCTTCCTACTTCTATGGCTACACCTTC. Protein: CASSSRDSSYFYGYTF.

The V gene is TRBV6-4, the J gene TRBJ2-1; TRBD2 might be the D (6 bases). The CDR3 spans 15 residues. Germline V CDR1 and CDR2: MRHNA, SNTAGT. Trimming cost V 6 bases and J 7 bases, with 19 bases left between them. The CDR3 sequence is CASSANSGRGNEQFF. The CDR3 region has the DNA TGTGCCAGCAGCGCAAACTCCGGGAGAGGGAATGAGCAGTTCTTC.

The chain carries TRBV28 and TRBJ1-2, with TRBD1 as a possible D gene (6 bases). The germline gives CDR1 MDHEN, CDR2 SYDVKM. This CDR3 contains 13 residues. V lost 9 bases and J 4 bases, leaving 15 bases between the germline ends. CDR3 loop: CASLTGWFYGYTF. CDR3 bases: TGTGCCAGTCTGACAGGATGGTTCTATGGCTACACCTTC.

Turning to this clone: Other DNA sequences in this sample translate to the same CDR3. The CDR3 coding sequence is TGTGCCAGCTCACCAGCTAGCGGGAGGGGCAATGAGCAGTTCTTC. Its translation is CASSPASGRGNEQFF. This rearrangement joins TRBV18 to TRBJ2-1; TRBD2 matches at 12 bases. V was clipped by 2 bases and J by 6 bases; unmatched bases: 2. The CDR3 covers 15 residues. Germline lookup yields CDR1 KGHSH and CDR2 LQKENI.

This chain's CDR3 is CASSFGTSGPSTDTQYF. DNA for the CDR3: TGTGCCAGCAGCTTCGGGACTAGCGGGCCCAGCACAGATACGCAGTATTTT. The rearrangement uses TRBV9 and TRBJ2-3; 12 nucleotides agree with TRBD2. CDR3 length: 17 residues. V trimming: 4 bases; J trimming: 0 bases; junction bases outside the gene matches: 6. Germline CDR1 is SGDLS and CDR2 is YYNGEE.

CDR3 DNA sequence: TGCGCCAGCAGCTTGGACAGGGCCTTAACCTACGAGCAGTACTTC. This gives the protein CASSLDRALTYEQYF. The chain combines TRBV5-1 with TRBJ2-7, with a tentative D call TRBD1 (6 bases). The CDR3 has 15 residues. Germline CDR1 is SGHRS and CDR2 is YFSETQ. V was pared by 0 bases and J by 2 bases, with 12 bases between.

The J gene is TRBJ2-7, the V gene TRBV27; tentative D call: TRBD2 (6 bases). Trimming removed 4 bases from V and 3 bases from J, with 22 bases in between. The CDR3 runs to 17 residues. The germline V gene has CDR1 MNHEY and CDR2 SMNVEV (reference sequence). The CDR3 nucleotides read TGTGCCAGCAGTTATAGCGGCCATTCCCTTTCTTTCTACGAGCAGTACTTC. Protein product: CASSYSGHSLSFYEQYF.

The chain employs TRBV7-9 and TRBJ2-1; D call uncertain. V was cut by 7 bases and J by 7 bases, with 11 bases left in between. The V gene's germline CDR1 is SEHNR and CDR2 FQNEAQ (reference sequence). The CDR3 runs 12 residues. CDR3 in amino acids: CASKDVGNEQFF. CDR3 nucleotide sequence: TGTGCCAGCAAGGACGTAGGGAATGAGCAGTTCTTC.

The chain joins TRBV9 to TRBJ1-4; unclear D gene. This CDR3 has 13 residues. Germline V CDR1 and CDR2: SGDLS, YYNGEE. Trimming removed 4 bases from V and 8 bases from J, with 12 bases in between. In DNA form, the CDR3 reads TGTGCCAGCAGCCCCCACTCCGAAGAAAAACTGTTTTTT. It translates to CASSPHSEEKLFF.

The chain links TRBV28 to TRBJ2-7; 14 bases are a match to TRBD2. Germline V gene lookup returns CDR1 MDHEN and CDR2 SYDVKM. The CDR3 is made up of 16 amino acids. Germline trimming cut 5 bases from V and 7 bases from J; bases unmatched to any gene: 10. CDR3 protein: CASSNSGTSGSREQYF. CDR3 nucleotides: TGTGCCAGCAGTAACTCCGGGACTAGCGGGAGTCGAGAGCAGTACTTC.

This clone has just a few counts. The chain couples TRBV6-1 to TRBJ1-1; D is unclear. There are 16 residues in the CDR3. Per the germline V gene, CDR1 is MNHNS and CDR2 is SASEGT. V gave up 4 bases and J gave up 0 bases, with 15 bases separating them. Here the CDR3 DNA reads TGTGCCAGCAGTGGCGGGTATCGGACGGTGAACACTGAAGCTTTCTTT. As protein: CASSGGYRTVNTEAFF.

This clone was observed a handful of times. This chain connects TRBV5-1 to TRBJ1-1; weak D call: TRBD1 (5 bases). Germline CDR1 reads SGHRS; CDR2 reads YFSETQ. V lost 6 bases to trimming and J lost 9 bases, with 12 bases between them. CDR3 size: 11 residues. Here the CDR3 DNA reads TGCGCCAGCACCAGTGAGGGGAAAGCTTTCTTT. Translated, it gives CASTSEGKAFF. Together with reference TRBV5-1 and TRBJ1-1, the CDR3 gives the full variable domain: KAGVTQTPRYLIKTRGQQVTLSCSPISGHRSVSWYQQTPGQGLQFLFEYFSETQRNKGNFPGRFSGRQFSNSRSEMNVSTLELGDSALYLCASTSEGKAFFGQGTRLTVV.

The rearrangement links TRBV19 to TRBJ1-5; D is unclear. The CDR3 extends over 13 amino acids. The ends were cut back, 0 bases at V and 4 bases at J, with 4 bases in the middle. Germline V CDR1 and CDR2: LNHDA, SQIVND (reference sequence). The CDR3 DNA sequence: TGTGCCAGTAGTATAGATCAGAATCAGCCCCAGCATTTT. Amino acid sequence: CASSIDQNQPQHF.

This chain connects TRBV28 to TRBJ2-1; no clear D. This CDR3 has 17 residues. V was shortened by 4 bases and J by 0 bases, with 16 bases between the two germline ends. The germline V gene has CDR1 MDHEN and CDR2 SYDVKM. The CDR3 sequence: CASSSPEERASYNEQFF. CDR3 bases: TGTGCCAGCAGTTCCCCTGAGGAGCGTGCCTCCTACAATGAGCAGTTCTTC.

This clone has just a few counts. The chain uses TRBV9 and TRBJ1-1; no firm D call. Looked up from germline, CDR1 is SGDLS and CDR2 is YYNGEE. The V gene lost 4 bases and the J gene lost 1 base, with 11 bases spanning the gap. The CDR3 is 14 residues long. The CDR3 nucleotides are TGTGCCAGCAGCACCCGGACGGAGAACACTGAAGCTTTCTTT. This codes for CASSTRTENTEAFF.

This clone was counted a single time. This sequence joins TRBV7-9 and TRBJ2-1; TRBD1 agrees at 9 bases. CDR3 size: 14 residues. CDR1 is SEHNR and CDR2 is FQNEAQ in the germline V gene (reference sequence). Trimming took 4 bases from V and 10 from J; bases not matched to a gene: 8. The CDR3 protein is CASSSGQGAQEQFF. For the CDR3, the DNA is TGTGCCAGCAGCTCGGGACAGGGAGCTCAGGAGCAGTTCTTC.

This chain links TRBV7-8 with TRBJ2-7; TRBD2 aligns across 14 bases. Germline V gene data show CDR1 as SGHVS and CDR2 as FQNEAQ. The V and J ends lost 5 bases and 0 bases, in that order; junction bases with no gene match: 6. The CDR3 contains 17 residues. This CDR3 reads CASSPGLAGAHSYEQYF. The CDR3 DNA sequence: TGTGCCAGCAGCCCGGGACTAGCGGGAGCCCACTCCTACGAGCAGTACTTC.

This sequence joins TRBV27 and TRBJ2-5, with D perhaps TRBD1 (7 bases). CDR1 is MNHEY, CDR2 SMNVEV, per germline (reference sequence). This CDR3 region has 18 residues. V was cut by 2 bases and J by 5 bases, with 24 bases left in between. CDR3 bases: TGTGCCAGCAGTTTAGGGACTCTCGGAGGGGGCGGTTCGGAGACCCAGTACTTC. This codes for CASSLGTLGGGGSETQYF.

The chain employs TRBV5-3 and TRBJ2-5; D may be TRBD1 (5 bases). TRBV5-3 is marked as an open reading frame, function uncertain. Trimming pared 6 bases from V and 4 bases from J, leaving 28 bases between. The CDR3 contains 18 residues. The CDR3 bases are TGTGCCAGAACCCTTGGAGCCCTGGAGTCAGGGCAGCTAGAGACCCAGTACTTC. Its protein product is CARTLGALESGQLETQYF.